The 8 T cell receptor beta chains presented below share a single source sample, sequenced in a study of glioma-infiltrating T cells after dendritic cell vaccination. The assay was immunoSEQ multiplex PCR, and TCRdb's table has in-frame clones only and misses some. This table holds fewer than 100,000 clones, 65% to 90% found once. Sequenced material: blood, taken before dendritic cell vaccination. All receptors come from a human donor with glioblastoma.

The rearrangement links TRBV19 to TRBJ2-7, with 10 bases identical to TRBD1. The J segment lost 6 bases and the V segment lost 6 bases, leaving 5 bases of the junction unmatched. The CDR3 is 13 residues long. CDR1 and CDR2 (germline): LNHDA, SQIVND (reference sequence). The DNA of the CDR3 is TGTGCCAGTAGGGTGACAGGGGGCGTCGAGCAGTACTTC. Amino acid sequence: CASRVTGGVEQYF.

V usage is TRBV2 and J usage is TRBJ2-3, with a possible D match to TRBD1 (6 bases). CDR3 length equals 14 residues. Germline assignment: CDR1 SNHLY and CDR2 FYNNEI. V lost 3 bases, J lost 6 bases, and 13 bases lay in between. The CDR3 DNA reads as TGTGCCAGCAGTGAGGGGGCTCTACAGGATACGCAGTATTTT. Translation gives CASSEGALQDTQYF.

The CDR3 spells CASKGQPNTGELFF. The CDR3 DNA sequence: TGTGCCAGTAAGGGGCAACCGAACACCGGGGAGCTGTTTTTT. V gene TRBV19 combines with J gene TRBJ2-2, with D possibly being TRBD1 (5 bases). Germline CDR1 reads LNHDA; CDR2 reads SQIVND (reference sequence). Trimming cost V 7 bases and J 0 bases, with 9 bases left between them. The CDR3 spans 14 residues.

This clone has only one observation. The chain joins TRBV23-1 to TRBJ2-1; 10 nucleotides match TRBD2. TRBV23-1 is noted as an ORF with a role that remains uncertain. The junction had 3 bases not matched to a gene; V was cut back by 3 bases and J by 4 bases. The CDR3 is 15 amino acids. The CDR3 DNA is TGCGCCAGCAGTCAGGGGACTAGCGCTTACAATGAGCAGTTCTTC. Protein product: CASSQGTSAYNEQFF.

This chain links TRBV15 with TRBJ1-5; TRBD1 might be the D (5 bases). The CDR3 loop spans 15 amino acids. The germline V gene encodes CDR1 LNHNV and CDR2 YYDKDF (reference sequence). The ends were cut back, 1 base at V and 6 bases at J, with 13 bases in the middle. The CDR3 region is CATSRGEGTVQPQHF. The CDR3 nucleotides are TGTGCCACCAGCAGAGGGGAGGGGACGGTTCAGCCCCAGCATTTT.

The chain links TRBV25-1 to TRBJ2-7; 15 nucleotides match TRBD2. There are 15 residues in the CDR3. Trimming at V came to 3 bases and at J to 6 bases, leaving 3 bases not matched to a gene. CDR1 MGHDK and CDR2 SYGVNS come from the germline V gene. The CDR3 DNA reads TGTGCCAGCAGTGAGTGGGGACTAGCGGGAGGCGAGCAGTACTTC. It is translated as CASSEWGLAGGEQYF.

The V call is TRBV5-6, the J call TRBJ2-5, with D possibly TRBD1 on 6 matching bases. Germline V CDR1 and CDR2: SGHDT, YYEEEE. This CDR3 is built from 14 residues. The V gene lost 1 base and the J gene lost 1 base, with 8 bases spanning the gap. The CDR3 coding sequence is TGTGCCAGCAGCTTGACAGGGAGCCAAGAGACCCAGTACTTC. It encodes CASSLTGSQETQYF.

The DNA of the CDR3 is TGTGCCAGCAGCGTAATAGCGGCCACTAGCACAGATACGCAGTATTTT. It encodes CASSVIAATSTDTQYF. The J gene is TRBJ2-3, the V gene TRBV9, with TRBD2 as a possible D gene (6 bases). This CDR3 has 16 residues. V was shortened by 1 base and J by 0 bases, with 12 bases between the two germline ends. Germline CDR1 reads SGDLS; CDR2 reads YYNGEE.